The 9 T cell receptor beta chains reported below all come from one sample, sequenced in a study of blood T cells in healthy people across ages. A second PCR of about 7 to 12 cycles used a sample-barcoded 5' primer and a J-beta primer mix. TCRdb analysed the 5' RACE reads with MiXCR anew, one entry per CDR3 protein. Seen here are around 990,000 distinct CDR3 sequences, approximately 25% observed once, and the top ten hold around 0.75%. This same sample was also taken into another study, of T cells of mothers and their children.

Sequencing used blood. The receptors come from a girl aged 2-10 years in good health.

CDR3 sequence (DNA): TGTGCCAGCAGCAACGACGCGAGCGGGAGCTCCTACGAGCAGTACTTC. Translation: CASSNDASGSSYEQYF. This rearrangement joins TRBV27 to TRBJ2-7, with 8 bases aligning to TRBD2. The CDR3 has 16 residues. Germline trimming cut 6 bases from V and 0 bases from J; bases unmatched to any gene: 10. Germline CDR1 MNHEY, CDR2 SMNVEV (reference sequence).

J is TRBJ2-7 and V is TRBV5-4, with a tentative D call TRBD2 (5 bases). This CDR3 comprises 14 residues. CDR1 and CDR2 from the germline V gene are SGHNT and YYREEE (reference sequence). Trimming stripped 4 bases from V and 5 bases from J, with 16 bases between. CDR3 coding DNA: TGTGCCAGCAGCATCACTAGTACTCAGAACGAGCAGTACTTC. Translation gives CASSITSTQNEQYF.

Details on this clonotype: The junction shows a germline mismatch at one end, possibly a read error. V usage is TRBV3-1 and J usage is TRBJ2-5; 7 bases map to TRBD2. The CDR3 covers 16 residues. The germline CDR1 and CDR2 sequences are LGHDT and YNNKEL (reference sequence). The CDR3 bases are TGTGCCAGCAGCCCCCAGGTAGCGGGTGTTCAAGGGACCCAGTACTTC. The encoded protein is CASSPQVAGVQGTQYF.

This clonotype was seen more than once but under ten times. The chain is built from TRBV29-1 and TRBJ2-5, with D tentatively TRBD1 (6 bases). The CDR3 has 13 amino acids. Trimming took off 7 bases at V and 2 bases at J, with 14 bases between the two ends. The germline gives CDR1 SQVTM, CDR2 ANQGSEA. CDR3 bases: TGCAGCGGAGCAAAGGACAGTCAAGAGACCCAGTACTTC. This gives the protein CSGAKDSQETQYF.

The V gene is TRBV4-3, the J gene TRBJ2-3; 7 bases match TRBD2. V gave up 1 base and J gave up 6 bases; unmatched junction bases: 7. Germline V lookup: CDR1 LGHNA, CDR2 YSLEER. CDR3 length: 15 residues. The CDR3 loop reads CASSQGEGNSDTQYF. CDR3 DNA: TGCGCCAGCAGCCAAGGGGAGGGGAACTCGGATACGCAGTATTTT.

This clonotype has just a few counts. The chain links TRBV20-1 to TRBJ2-1; the match to TRBD1 covers 9 bases. The J call may be mistaken, given a closer DNA end match to TRBJ2-7. From germline, CDR1 is DFQATT and CDR2 SNEGSKA (reference sequence). This CDR3 comprises 16 residues. Written as DNA, the CDR3 is TGCAGTGCTAGAGATCTTCAGGACAGGGGCATGGACGAGCAGTACTTC. This sequence encodes CSARDLQDRGMDEQYF.

The chain couples TRBV29-1 to TRBJ2-3; D is unclear. V lost 6 bases, J lost 6 bases, and 13 bases lay in between. CDR3 length equals 12 residues. Per germline, CDR1 SQVTM and CDR2 ANQGSEA. DNA of the CDR3: TGCAGCGTAGGATCCACCGGGGATACGCAGTATTTT. Translating it yields CSVGSTGDTQYF.

The chain recombines TRBV27 with TRBJ2-5; TRBD2 agrees at 13 bases. Trimming removed 10 bases from V and 2 bases from J; junction bases left unmatched: 7. The CDR3 runs 15 residues. Germline CDR1 and CDR2: MNHEY and SMNVEV (reference sequence). This CDR3 is CATGLAGALQETQYF. The CDR3 DNA reads TGTGCCACCGGACTAGCGGGGGCCTTACAAGAGACCCAGTACTTC.

This clonotype was seen many times. This chain joins TRBV19 and TRBJ2-5, with 9 bases lining up with TRBD2. The J call is in doubt because the DNA end fits TRBJ2-7 better. This CDR3 has 15 residues. Germline CDR1 is LNHDA and CDR2 is SQIVND (reference sequence). In DNA, the CDR3 is TGTGCCAGTAGTTTAAAATCTAGCGGGACGGACGAGCAGTACTTC. Translation: CASSLKSSGTDEQYF.